This TCR beta chain originates from a study of T cell responses to AZD1222 COVID-19 vaccine. Whole-study results and caveats: Epitopes outside B.1.351 and B.1.1.7 mutated regions reportedly drew nearly half of spike TCRs.

V lost 2 bases and J lost 0, with 4 bases in between. The CDR3 has 13 residues. From germline, CDR1 is SNHLY and CDR2 FYNNEI. This clone was counted once. Its antigen remains unknown. Libraries were prepared by immunoSEQ multiplex PCR; TCRdb keeps only in-frame clonotypes and omits some of them. Among some 150,000 clones listed, 92% were seen once. V is TRBV2 and J is TRBJ1-1; D gene uncertain. The material was peripheral blood, obtained 28 days after the second AZD1222 dose. This clonotype was sampled from an adult who received the AZD1222 COVID-19 vaccine. In nucleotides, the CDR3 is TGTGCCAGCAGTGAAAGGGTGAACACTGAAGCTTTCTTT. Amino acid sequence: CASSERVNTEAFF. Complete variable domain (other parts from reference TRBV2 and TRBJ1-1): EPEVTQTPSHQVTQMGQEVILRCVPISNHLYFYWYRQILGQKVEFLVSFYNNEISEKSEIFDDQFSVERPDGSNFTLKIRSTKLEDSAMYFCASSERVNTEAFFGQGTRLTVV.